This T cell receptor beta chain was sequenced for a study of CD8+CD57+ T cells in acquired aplastic anemia. Study summary: Sorted CD4+ and CD8+ cells yielded DNA averaging approximately 3 ug. The study obtained roughly 10 million reads on average for CD4+ cells from healthy donors.

Study-wide results and caveats: Between the patient and control groups, CD8+ Simpson's diversity did not differ significantly. Patients and controls shared some 29 CD8+ CDR3 sequences, which appeared highly expressed in patients and within their immunodominant clones.

Concerning this clonotype: Antigen: not known. One junction end disagrees with the germline gene, perhaps due to a read error.

Genomic DNA acted as the template from which TCR beta VDJ combination and CDR3 sequence profiling were carried out. TCRdb reprocessed the reads with MiXCR, giving one entry per CDR3 protein. Found here are fewer than 70,000 distinct CDR3 sequences, 45% to 55% of them singletons; the top ten hold about 9%. Looked up from germline, CDR1 is SGHTA and CDR2 is FQGNSA. The CDR3 length is 14 residues. The chain is built from TRBV7-2 and TRBJ1-1; D ambiguous. The receptor was isolated from a human donor in good health, serving as a control. Sequences were obtained from sorted CD4+, CD8+, or CD8+CD57+ T cells (not recorded which) from PBMCs. CDR3 protein: CASSLVFFRFEALF. CDR3 bases: TGTGCCAGCAGCTTGGTATTTTTCCGATTTGAAGCTCTCTTT. The entire variable domain, with the rest obtained from reference TRBV7-2 and TRBJ1-1, is as follows: GAGVSQSPSNKVTEKGKDVELRCDPISGHTALYWYRQSLGQGLEFLIYFQGNSAPDKSGLPSDRFSAERTGGSVSTLTIQRTQQEDSAVYLCASSLVFFRFEALFGQGTRLTVV.